Listed here are 14 T cell receptor beta chains from one sample, sequenced in a study of shared clonotypes between healthy human individuals. Clones were read by immunoSEQ multiplex PCR, and TCRdb kept only the in-frame ones, dropping some. Among about 1.5 million clones listed, around 98% were seen once. Sequencing input: naive CD4+ T cells sorted from blood. Subset of the sample: CD45RA+ positively selected. These receptors originate from a man under 40 in good health.

The gene calls are TRBV14 and TRBJ2-1, with D uncertain. Germline V CDR1 and CDR2: SGHDN, FVKESK. The CDR3 runs 13 residues. The V and J ends lost 1 base and 10 bases respectively, with 11 bases between them. DNA for the CDR3: TGTGCCAGCAGCCAAGTCCGAGCGAAAGAGCAGTTCTTC. Translating gives CASSQVRAKEQFF. Full variable domain (outside the CDR3, taken from reference TRBV14 and TRBJ2-1): EAGVTQFPSHSVIEKGQTVTLRCDPISGHDNLYWYRRVMGKEIKFLLHFVKESKQDESGMPNNRFLAERTGGTYSTLKVQPAELEDSGVYFCASSQVRAKEQFFGPGTRLTVL.

The rearrangement joins TRBV9 to TRBJ2-1; 16 positions agree with TRBD2. Germline CDR1 is SGDLS and CDR2 is YYNGEE. The CDR3 totals 16 residues. V lost 4 bases and J lost 8; bases outside the gene matches: 6. The CDR3 DNA sequence: TGTGCCAGCAGCTCCGGGACTAGCGGGAGGGGCGATGAGCAGTTCTTC. Its protein is CASSSGTSGRGDEQFF.

The genes are TRBV30 and TRBJ1-2, with D possibly being TRBD1 (6 bases). This CDR3 has 14 residues. Per the germline V gene, CDR1 is GTSNPN and CDR2 is SVGIG (reference sequence). Trimming stripped 4 bases from V and 5 bases from J, with 17 bases between. CDR3 in amino acids: CAWTHRGAFYGYTF. Written as DNA, the CDR3 is TGTGCCTGGACCCACCGGGGGGCATTTTATGGCTACACCTTC.

A note on this clone: The junction differs from germline at one of its ends, possibly a read error. The CDR3 reads CASSFRAGDTGELFF. The CDR3 bases are TGTGCTAGCAGCTTTAGGGCAGGGGACACCGGGGAGCTGTTTTTT. The rearrangement uses TRBV7-7 and TRBJ2-2; D possibly corresponds to TRBD1 (6 bases). Germline lookup yields CDR1 SSHAT and CDR2 FNYEAQ (reference sequence). CDR3 length equals 15 residues.

In DNA form, the CDR3 reads TGCGCCAGCAGCTTGTACGGGACAGGGGTCGAAAAACTGTTTTTT. This encodes CASSLYGTGVEKLFF. The chain has TRBV5-1 and TRBJ1-4; 10 bases map to TRBD1. Germline CDR1 and CDR2: SGHRS and YFSETQ. J was trimmed by 8 bases and V by 1 base; bases with no gene match: 5. The CDR3 spans 15 residues.

V gene TRBV25-1 combines with J gene TRBJ1-1; 11 nucleotides match TRBD1. CDR3 length equals 14 residues. V trimming: 6 bases; J trimming: 1 base; junction bases outside the gene matches: 1. CDR1 is MGHDK, CDR2 SYGVNS, per germline. CDR3 in amino acids: CASRGTGGNTEAFF. Written as DNA, the CDR3 is TGTGCCAGCAGGGGGACAGGGGGGAACACTGAAGCTTTCTTT.

The chain employs TRBV5-1 and TRBJ2-3; D might be TRBD2 (6 bases). In germline, CDR1 is SGHRS, CDR2 YFSETQ. The CDR3 is made up of 17 amino acids. Deletions cut 3 bases from V and 0 bases from J, with 17 bases between. CDR3 in DNA: TGCGCCAGCAGCTCACCCCTGAGGAGCGGGAGCACAGATACGCAGTATTTT. Translation: CASSSPLRSGSTDTQYF.

The rearrangement uses TRBV5-3 and TRBJ1-5; TRBD1 might be the D (6 bases). TRBV5-3 is recorded as an ORF, its role being uncertain. The V end was cut by 1 base, the J end by 7 bases, with 9 bases between. The CDR3 runs to 13 residues. The CDR3 region is CARSLKGGQPQHF. CDR3 bases: TGTGCCAGAAGCTTGAAGGGGGGCCAGCCCCAGCATTTT.

The rearrangement joins TRBV18 to TRBJ1-5; D unclear. V dropped 8 bases and J dropped 3 bases, with 11 bases sitting between them. The CDR3 covers 13 residues. The germline CDR1 and CDR2 sequences are KGHSH and LQKENI. The CDR3 spells CASVTRPNQPQHF. The CDR3 DNA is TGTGCCAGCGTCACGCGGCCCAATCAGCCCCAGCATTTT.

This chain links TRBV5-1 with TRBJ2-1; the match to TRBD1 covers 10 bases. The CDR3 covers 20 residues. The V segment lost 5 bases and the J segment 0 bases; nucleotides outside the gene matches: 17. CDR1 is SGHRS and CDR2 is YFSETQ in the germline V gene. In DNA, the CDR3 is TGCGCCAGCAGTTCTATGGGACAGGGGTTACCGAGCGGCTCCTACAATGAGCAGTTCTTC. This codes for CASSSMGQGLPSGSYNEQFF.

Note on this clone: Other DNA sequences in this sample translate to the same CDR3. The rearrangement uses TRBV7-8 and TRBJ1-1; no clear D. Germline assignment: CDR1 SGHVS and CDR2 FQNEAQ. The CDR3 sequence is 14 residues long. V lost 0 bases and J 0 bases, leaving 5 bases between the germline ends. This CDR3 is CASSLAGMNTEAFF. In DNA form, the CDR3 reads TGTGCCAGCAGCTTAGCTGGCATGAACACTGAAGCTTTCTTT.

The chain carries TRBV10-3 and TRBJ1-4; tentatively, D is TRBD1 (6 bases). This CDR3 has 12 residues. Per germline, CDR1 ENHRY and CDR2 SYGVKD. V was trimmed by 7 bases and J by 7 bases, leaving 10 bases between them. This CDR3 reads CAIKGTSEKLFF. DNA for the CDR3: TGTGCCATCAAAGGGACATCTGAAAAACTGTTTTTT.

This clone was observed once. The chain is built from TRBV5-1 and TRBJ2-7, with 7 nucleotides matching TRBD2. The CDR3 totals 12 residues. Germline CDR1 is SGHRS and CDR2 is YFSETQ. Trimming took 6 bases from V and 2 from J; bases not matched to a gene: 2. The CDR3 DNA sequence: TGCGCCAGCACTAGCGGAACCTACGAGCAGTACTTC. Its protein product is CASTSGTYEQYF.

This clone has a single count. The chain employs TRBV5-5 and TRBJ1-1; 8 positions agree with TRBD1. CDR1 and CDR2 (germline): SGHKS, YYEKEE (reference sequence). The CDR3 has 15 residues. J was trimmed by 4 bases and V by 4 bases; bases with no gene match: 9. CDR3: CASSDGTGSPTEAFF. The CDR3 DNA is TGTGCCAGCAGCGACGGGACAGGATCCCCCACTGAAGCTTTCTTT.